The 13 T cell receptor beta chains reported below all come from one sample, sequenced in a study of cytomegalovirus exposure and HLA in healthy donors. The PCR had 60 Vbeta and 13 Jbeta primers. The assay was immunoSEQ multiplex PCR, and TCRdb's table has in-frame clones only and misses some. There are about 140,000 clones in the sample; approximately 78% occur only once, and roughly 2.9% lies in the top ten. Sequenced input: PBMCs. These receptors were taken from a female donor in good health and CMV-seronegative.

The chain recombines TRBV7-3 with TRBJ2-2, with 10 bases aligning to TRBD1. Germline CDR1 reads SGHTA; CDR2 reads FQGTGA. Trimming at V came to 3 bases and at J to 7 bases, leaving 8 bases not matched to a gene. The CDR3 has 16 amino acids. The CDR3 region has the DNA TGTGCCAGCAGCTTGTTCGACAGGGGGCTCGGCGGGGAGCTGTTTTTT. This gives the protein CASSLFDRGLGGELFF.

V usage is TRBV19 and J usage is TRBJ1-1, with a tentative D call TRBD1 (6 bases). In germline, CDR1 is LNHDA, CDR2 SQIVND (reference sequence). V lost 3 bases and J 10 bases, leaving 9 bases between the germline ends. CDR3 length: 11 amino acids. The CDR3 reads CASSIARGAFF. Written as DNA, the CDR3 is TGTGCCAGTAGTATCGCCAGGGGAGCTTTCTTT.

As concerns this clone: The junction does not match germline at one end; this may be a read error. This chain links TRBV6-1 with TRBJ2-1, with D uncertain. CDR3 length: 12 amino acids. Germline CDR1 is MNHNS and CDR2 is SASEGT. The CDR3 region has the DNA TGTGCCAGCACCGATAGCTACGATGAGCAGTTCTTC. This translates into CASTDSYDEQFF.

This clone was seen only a few times. The V gene is TRBV7-2, the J gene TRBJ2-1, with 8 bases matching TRBD2. The germline gives CDR1 SGHTA, CDR2 FQGNSA. The J segment lost 3 bases and the V segment lost 5 bases, leaving 18 bases of the junction unmatched. CDR3 length: 19 residues. The DNA of the CDR3 is TGTGCCAGCAGCCCTCCGCGGGGGGCCACTAGCGAGGGCTACAATGAGCAGTTCTTC. Translated: CASSPPRGATSEGYNEQFF.

V is TRBV27 and J is TRBJ2-1; D might be TRBD1 (6 bases). The CDR3 spans 15 residues. Germline CDR1 and CDR2: MNHEY and SMNVEV (reference sequence). Trimming stripped 7 bases from V and 2 bases from J, with 15 bases between. The CDR3 DNA follows: TGTGCCAGCACCGAAAGGGGGTCCACCTACAATGAGCAGTTCTTC. Amino acid sequence: CASTERGSTYNEQFF.

The rearrangement links TRBV7-8 to TRBJ2-3; tentatively, D is TRBD1 (5 bases). Germline V gene data show CDR1 as SGHVS and CDR2 as FQNEAQ. V was cut by 1 base and J by 1 base, with 18 bases left in between. This CDR3 comprises 18 residues. The CDR3 sequence: CASSLEGRRGWGTDTQYF. In DNA form, the CDR3 reads TGTGCCAGCAGCTTAGAGGGGCGGCGAGGATGGGGCACAGATACGCAGTATTTT.

The chain is built from TRBV11-2 and TRBJ2-1; D gene ambiguous. Germline loops: CDR1 SGHAT, CDR2 FQNNGV. V lost 3 bases and J 4 bases, leaving 10 bases between the germline ends. The CDR3 loop spans 14 amino acids. The CDR3 DNA reads TGTGCCAGCAGCTTCGGCGGAAAGTACAATGAGCAGTTCTTC. This encodes CASSFGGKYNEQFF.

The CDR3 spells CASSDTGTPYSPLHF. The CDR3, as DNA: TGTGCCAGTAGTGATACCGGGACACCTTATTCACCCCTCCACTTT. The chain recombines TRBV19 with TRBJ1-6; D perhaps matches TRBD1 (6 bases). The CDR3 runs to 15 residues. Trimming took 5 bases from V and 8 from J, leaving 16 bases between them. Germline CDR1 LNHDA, CDR2 SQIVND (reference sequence).

The chain links TRBV27 to TRBJ2-5; unclear D gene. The ends were cut back, 3 bases at V and 2 bases at J, with 7 bases in the middle. The CDR3 extends over 13 amino acids. CDR1 and CDR2 from the germline V gene are MNHEY and SMNVEV (reference sequence). The CDR3 here is CASSFGQQETQYF. The CDR3 coding sequence is TGTGCCAGCAGTTTTGGGCAGCAAGAGACCCAGTACTTC.

Here the CDR3 DNA reads TGTGCCACCAGCAGACTGATACTAGCGGGGAGACCCACCTCTAATTACGAGCAGTACTTC. Translating it yields CATSRLILAGRPTSNYEQYF. The V call is TRBV15, the J call TRBJ2-7; 10 positions match TRBD2. CDR3 length: 20 amino acids. The trim removed 2 bases at V and 4 bases at J, leaving 20 bases unmatched. Germline V gene sequence: CDR1 LNHNV, CDR2 YYDKDF (reference sequence).

This chain links TRBV6-1 with TRBJ1-2; TRBD1 matches at 7 bases. The germline CDR1 and CDR2 sequences are MNHNS and SASEGT. The CDR3 is 13 amino acids. J was trimmed by 3 bases and V by 7 bases; bases with no gene match: 5. The CDR3 loop reads CASTGTVDYGYTF. The CDR3 DNA reads as TGTGCCAGCACTGGGACAGTAGACTATGGCTACACCTTC.

This chain links TRBV18 with TRBJ2-3, with a possible D match to TRBD2 (5 bases). The V and J ends lost 8 bases and 0 bases respectively, with 15 bases between them. The V gene's germline CDR1 is KGHSH and CDR2 LQKENI. The CDR3 contains 15 residues. The CDR3 DNA reads TGTGCCAGCCTTGATCGTGGCGGGAGCACAGATACGCAGTATTTT. This sequence encodes CASLDRGGSTDTQYF.

The chain combines TRBV7-2 with TRBJ1-2, with a weak D call TRBD1 (5 bases). Per the germline V gene, CDR1 is SGHTA and CDR2 is FQGNSA. This CDR3 region has 12 residues. With 2 bases removed from V and 6 bases from J, the gap between germline ends came to 7 bases. The CDR3 DNA is TGTGCCAGCAGCTTACAGGGTCATGGCTACACCTTC. Amino acid sequence: CASSLQGHGYTF.